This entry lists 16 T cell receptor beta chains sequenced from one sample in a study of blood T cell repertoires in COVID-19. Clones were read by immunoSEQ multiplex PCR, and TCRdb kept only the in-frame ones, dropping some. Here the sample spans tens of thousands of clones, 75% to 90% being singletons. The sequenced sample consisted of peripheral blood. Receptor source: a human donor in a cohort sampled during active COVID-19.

Written as DNA, the CDR3 is TGTGCCAGCAGCGTAAGGCAGGGAGGGGCAGATACGCAGTATTTT. It translates to CASSVRQGGADTQYF. The V gene is TRBV9, the J gene TRBJ2-3; 7 bases are a match to TRBD2. J lost 4 bases, V lost 1 base, and 6 bases had no gene match. This CDR3 region has 15 residues. Germline V CDR1 and CDR2: SGDLS, YYNGEE.

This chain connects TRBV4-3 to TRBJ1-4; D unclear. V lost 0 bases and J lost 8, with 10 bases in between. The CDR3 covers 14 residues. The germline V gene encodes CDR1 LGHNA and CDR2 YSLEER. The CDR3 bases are TGCGCCAGCAGCCAAGATCTGCAGGAAGAAAAACTGTTTTTT. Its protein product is CASSQDLQEEKLFF.

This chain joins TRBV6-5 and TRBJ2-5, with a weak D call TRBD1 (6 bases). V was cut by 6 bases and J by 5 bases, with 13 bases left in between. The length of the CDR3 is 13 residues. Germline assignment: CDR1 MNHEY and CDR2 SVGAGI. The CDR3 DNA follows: TGTGCCAGCAGAAAACAGGGTCGGGAGACCCAGTACTTC. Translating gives CASRKQGRETQYF.

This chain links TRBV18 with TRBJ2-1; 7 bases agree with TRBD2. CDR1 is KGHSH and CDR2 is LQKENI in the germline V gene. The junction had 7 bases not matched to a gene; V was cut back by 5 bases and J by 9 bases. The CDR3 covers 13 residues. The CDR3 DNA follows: TGTGCCAGCTCAGGACTAGAGGTCGCTGAGCAGTTCTTC. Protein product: CASSGLEVAEQFF. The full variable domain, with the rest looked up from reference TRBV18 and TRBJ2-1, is NAGVMQNPRHLVRRRGQEARLRCSPMKGHSHVYWYRQLPEEGLKFMVYLQKENIIDESGMPKERFSAEFPKEGPSILRIQQVVRGDSAAYFCASSGLEVAEQFFGPGTRLTVL.

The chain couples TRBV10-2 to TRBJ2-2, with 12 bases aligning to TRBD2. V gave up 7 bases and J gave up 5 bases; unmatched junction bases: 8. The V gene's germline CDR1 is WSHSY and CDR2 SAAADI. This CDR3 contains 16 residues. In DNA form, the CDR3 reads TGCGCCAGCAACCCTAGCGGGAGGGCCGTAACCGGGGAGCTGTTTTTT. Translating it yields CASNPSGRAVTGELFF.

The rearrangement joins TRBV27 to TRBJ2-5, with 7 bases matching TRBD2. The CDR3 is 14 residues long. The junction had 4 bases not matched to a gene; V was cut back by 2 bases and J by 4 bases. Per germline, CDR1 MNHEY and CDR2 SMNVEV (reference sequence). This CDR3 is CASSLAGVGETQYF. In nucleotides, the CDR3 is TGTGCCAGCAGTTTAGCGGGAGTGGGAGAGACCCAGTACTTC.

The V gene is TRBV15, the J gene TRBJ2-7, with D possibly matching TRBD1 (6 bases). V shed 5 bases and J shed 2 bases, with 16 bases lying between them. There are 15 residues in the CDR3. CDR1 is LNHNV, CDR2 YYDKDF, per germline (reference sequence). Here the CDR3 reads CATSGTLNRAYEQYF. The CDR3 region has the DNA TGTGCCACCAGCGGAACCTTAAACAGGGCCTACGAGCAGTACTTC.

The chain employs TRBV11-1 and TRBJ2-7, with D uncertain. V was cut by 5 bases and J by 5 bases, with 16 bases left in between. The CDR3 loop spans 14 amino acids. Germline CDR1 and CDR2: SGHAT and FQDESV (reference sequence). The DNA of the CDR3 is TGTGCCAGCAGCCTCGACCCGGGTCTCAACGAGCAGTACTTC. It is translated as CASSLDPGLNEQYF.

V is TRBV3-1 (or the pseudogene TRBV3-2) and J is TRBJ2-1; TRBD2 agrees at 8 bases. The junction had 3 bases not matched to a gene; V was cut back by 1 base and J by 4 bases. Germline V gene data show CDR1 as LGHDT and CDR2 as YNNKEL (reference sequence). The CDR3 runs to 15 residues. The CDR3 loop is CASSQAAGGYNEQFF. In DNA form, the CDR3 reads TGTGCCAGCAGCCAAGCTGCGGGGGGTTACAATGAGCAGTTCTTC.

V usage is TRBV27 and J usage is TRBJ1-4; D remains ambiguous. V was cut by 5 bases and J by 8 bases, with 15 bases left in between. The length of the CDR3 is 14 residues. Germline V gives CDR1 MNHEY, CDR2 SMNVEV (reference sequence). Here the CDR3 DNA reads TGTGCCAGCAGTCCCCATTGGGAGGACGAAAAACTGTTTTTT. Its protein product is CASSPHWEDEKLFF.

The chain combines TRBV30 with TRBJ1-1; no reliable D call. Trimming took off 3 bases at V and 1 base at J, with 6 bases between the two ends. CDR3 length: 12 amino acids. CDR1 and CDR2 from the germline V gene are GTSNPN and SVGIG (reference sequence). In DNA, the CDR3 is TGTGCCTGGAGGCCAGGGAACACTGAAGCTTTCTTT. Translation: CAWRPGNTEAFF.

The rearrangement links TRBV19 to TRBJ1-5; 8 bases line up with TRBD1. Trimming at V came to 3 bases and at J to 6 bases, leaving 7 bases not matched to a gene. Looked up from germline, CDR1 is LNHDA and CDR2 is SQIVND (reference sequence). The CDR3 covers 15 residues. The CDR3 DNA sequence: TGTGCCAGTAGTATGGACAGGGACTCTCGTCAGCCCCAGCATTTT. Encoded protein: CASSMDRDSRQPQHF.

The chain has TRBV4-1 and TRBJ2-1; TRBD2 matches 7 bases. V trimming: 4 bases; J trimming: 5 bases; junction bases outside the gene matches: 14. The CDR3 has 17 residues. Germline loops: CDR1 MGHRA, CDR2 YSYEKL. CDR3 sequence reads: CASSPGPGLDKNNEQFF. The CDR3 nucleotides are TGCGCCAGCAGCCCAGGACCCGGACTAGATAAAAACAATGAGCAGTTCTTC.

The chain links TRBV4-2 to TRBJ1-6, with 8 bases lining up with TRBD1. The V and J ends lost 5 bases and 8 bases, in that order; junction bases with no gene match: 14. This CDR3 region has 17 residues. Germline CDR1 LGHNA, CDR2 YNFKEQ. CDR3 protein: CASSSAAGGASYSPLHF. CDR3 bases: TGTGCCAGCAGCTCCGCTGCAGGGGGCGCGTCTTATTCACCCCTCCACTTT.

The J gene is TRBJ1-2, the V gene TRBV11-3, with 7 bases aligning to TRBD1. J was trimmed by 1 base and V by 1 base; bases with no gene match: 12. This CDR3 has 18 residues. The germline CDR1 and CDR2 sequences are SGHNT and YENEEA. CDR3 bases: TGTGCCAGCAGCTTAGGGAGGTACGGGACAGCAGTTAACTATGGCTACACCTTC. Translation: CASSLGRYGTAVNYGYTF.

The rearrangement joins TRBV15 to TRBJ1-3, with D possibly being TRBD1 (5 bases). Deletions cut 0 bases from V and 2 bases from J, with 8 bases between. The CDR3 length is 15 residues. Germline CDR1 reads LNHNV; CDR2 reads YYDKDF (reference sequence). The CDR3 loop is CATSRDKQAGNTIYF. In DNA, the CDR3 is TGTGCCACCAGCAGAGATAAACAGGCTGGAAACACCATATATTTT.